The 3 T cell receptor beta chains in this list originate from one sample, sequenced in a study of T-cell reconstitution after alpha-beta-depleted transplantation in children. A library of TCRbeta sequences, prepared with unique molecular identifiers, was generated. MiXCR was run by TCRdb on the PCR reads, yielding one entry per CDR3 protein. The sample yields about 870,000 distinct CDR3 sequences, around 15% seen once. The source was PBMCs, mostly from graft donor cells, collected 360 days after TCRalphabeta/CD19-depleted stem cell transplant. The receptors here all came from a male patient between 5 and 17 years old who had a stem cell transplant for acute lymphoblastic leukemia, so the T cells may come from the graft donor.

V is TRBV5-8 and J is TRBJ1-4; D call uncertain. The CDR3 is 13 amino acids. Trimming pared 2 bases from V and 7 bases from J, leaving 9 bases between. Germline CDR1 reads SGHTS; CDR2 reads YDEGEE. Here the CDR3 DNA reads TGTGCCAGCAGCTTCCGACGGCTTGAAAAACTGTTTTTT. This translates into CASSFRRLEKLFF. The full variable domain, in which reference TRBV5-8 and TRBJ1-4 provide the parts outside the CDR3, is EAGVTQSPTHLIKTRGQQATLRCSPISGHTSVYWYQQALGLGLQFLLWYDEGEERNRGNFPPRFSGRQFPNYSSELNVNALELEDSALYLCASSFRRLEKLFFGSGTQLSVL.

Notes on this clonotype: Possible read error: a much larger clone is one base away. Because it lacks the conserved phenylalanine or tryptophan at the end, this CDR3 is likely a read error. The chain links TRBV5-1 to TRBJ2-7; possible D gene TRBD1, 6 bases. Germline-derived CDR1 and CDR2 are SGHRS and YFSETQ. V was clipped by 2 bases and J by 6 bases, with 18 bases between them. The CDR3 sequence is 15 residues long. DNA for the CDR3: TGCGCCAGCAGCTTAGCCGGGACACCGGGAATCGAGCAGTACTCC. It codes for CASSLAGTPGIEQYS.

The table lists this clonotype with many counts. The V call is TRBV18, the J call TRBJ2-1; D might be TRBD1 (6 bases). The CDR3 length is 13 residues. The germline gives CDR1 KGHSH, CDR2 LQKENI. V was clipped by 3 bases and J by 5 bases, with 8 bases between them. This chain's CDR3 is CASSPHRDNEQFF. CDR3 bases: TGTGCCAGCTCACCCCACAGGGACAATGAGCAGTTCTTC. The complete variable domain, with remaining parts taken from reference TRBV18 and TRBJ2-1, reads NAGVMQNPRHLVRRRGQEARLRCSPMKGHSHVYWYRQLPEEGLKFMVYLQKENIIDESGMPKERFSAEFPKEGPSILRIQQVVRGDSAAYFCASSPHRDNEQFFGPGTRLTVL.